The clone carrying this T cell receptor beta chain has a count of ten or more. Antigen: not known. This record belongs to a study of glioma-infiltrating T cells. Study-level results: CDR3 overlap between tissue and blood was very small. Above-expected tissue-blood divergence occurred in all gliomas, most in low-grade ones.

TCR alpha and beta CDR3 regions were amplified from RNA using iRepertoire nested multiplex PCR. One-step reverse transcription and amplification started from roughly 100-400 ng of tissue mRNA or PBMC total RNA. Using its own MiXCR run on the multiplex PCR reads, TCRdb lists one record per CDR3 protein. The sample shows some 90,000 distinct CDR3 sequences, approximately 42% of them seen only once. This receptor was identified in a human donor with low-grade glioma or glioblastoma, undergoing nonglioma brain surgery, or in good health (not recorded which). Sequencing used glioma tissue, nonneoplastic brain tissue, or PBMCs (not recorded which).

The CDR3 bases are TGTGCCAGCAGCCAGAGGCGACAGGTGAACACTGAAGCTTTCTTT. This gives the protein CASSQRRQVNTEAFF. The J gene is TRBJ1-1, the V gene TRBV3-1; tentatively, D is TRBD1 (6 bases). The CDR3 sequence is 15 residues long. In germline, CDR1 is LGHDT, CDR2 YNNKEL (reference sequence). V gave up 3 bases and J gave up 0 bases, with 11 bases separating them.